The 23 T cell receptor beta chains presented below share a single source sample, sequenced in a study of spatial heterogeneity in lung cancer. The time point is: blood at routine non-recurrence follow-up after resection. TCRdb re-called the 5' RACE reads with MiXCR, one entry per CDR3 protein. The sample includes about 18,000 distinct CDR3 sequences, 7% to 10% of them seen just once. The sequencing here drew on PBMCs, taken at follow-up. The receptors come from a male donor with early-stage non-small cell lung cancer.

This clonotype showed up many times. The chain employs TRBV6-2 or TRBV6-3 and TRBJ1-1, with a possible D match to TRBD1 (6 bases). The length of the CDR3 is 13 residues. Between the trimmed V and J ends, which lost 0 bases and 4 bases, there was a span of 6 bases. Germline CDR1 is MNHEY and CDR2 is SVGEGT. DNA of the CDR3: TGTGCCAGCAGTTACTCGGGGGCCACTGAAGCTTTCTTT. It yields the protein CASSYSGATEAFF.

This clonotype counts as medium-sized. The chain carries TRBV12-3 or TRBV12-4 and TRBJ2-3; TRBD2 matches at 14 bases. The length of the CDR3 is 18 residues. With V trimmed by 2 bases and J by 3 bases, 7 bases remained unmatched. The CDR3 region has the DNA TGTGCCAGCAGTTTACGACTAGCGGGGGGGCTAATAACAGATACGCAGTATTTT. Translated: CASSLRLAGGLITDTQYF.

This clonotype was detected ten times or more. This chain links TRBV7-6 with TRBJ2-7; TRBD2 agrees at 9 bases. Germline CDR1 SGHVS, CDR2 FNYEAQ. CDR3 length: 18 residues. Trimming removed 4 bases from V and 7 bases from J; junction bases left unmatched: 20. CDR3 bases: TGTGCCAGCAGCTGGGGGGACATGTGGGCTAGCGGGACAAGGGAGCAGTACTTC. It specifies CASSWGDMWASGTREQYF.

This clonotype was recorded at least ten times. The V gene is TRBV2, the J gene TRBJ2-3; D unclear. The CDR3 contains 15 residues. The V gene's germline CDR1 is SNHLY and CDR2 FYNNEI. The germline V and J ends were trimmed by 2 bases and 0 bases, with 9 bases remaining between them. CDR3 nucleotides: TGTGCCAGCAGTGAATTCGGCTTTAGCACAGATACGCAGTATTTT. Translation gives CASSEFGFSTDTQYF.

Ten or more counts support this clonotype. V gene TRBV10-2 combines with J gene TRBJ2-2, with a tentative D call TRBD2 (6 bases). The CDR3 extends over 15 amino acids. Germline CDR1 is WSHSY and CDR2 is SAAADI. Trimming removed 3 bases at V and 6 bases at J, with 14 bases between. The CDR3 protein is CASSDAWTIAGELFF. Here the CDR3 DNA reads TGCGCCAGCAGTGATGCCTGGACTATTGCCGGGGAGCTGTTTTTT.

This clonotype was found a few times. V gene TRBV29-1 combines with J gene TRBJ1-1; D unresolved. Trimming left V 4 bases short and J 2 bases short, with 11 bases between. This CDR3 has 13 amino acids. Germline values: CDR1 SQVTM, CDR2 ANQGSEA. CDR3 DNA sequence: TGCAGCGTTGCGGGCGCGGGAAACACTGAAGCTTTCTTT. Translation: CSVAGAGNTEAFF.

This clonotype was recorded many times. The rearrangement links TRBV20-1 to TRBJ2-7, with a weak D call TRBD2 (6 bases). The V end lost 4 bases, the J end lost 6 bases, and 16 bases lay between the germline ends. Germline lookup yields CDR1 DFQATT and CDR2 SNEGSKA (reference sequence). CDR3 size: 13 residues. The CDR3 DNA reads TGCAGTGCTACCGCGGGGAATTTATTCGAGCAGTACTTC. Encoded protein: CSATAGNLFEQYF.

V usage is TRBV9 and J usage is TRBJ2-7, with a weak D call TRBD1 (6 bases). The CDR3 covers 15 residues. Germline V gene data show CDR1 as SGDLS and CDR2 as YYNGEE. Trimming shortened V by 2 bases and J by 3 bases, and 15 bases separated the two germline ends. CDR3 bases: TGTGCCAGCAGCGTGGGTCCAGGGGTAGACTACGAGCAGTACTTC. It yields the protein CASSVGPGVDYEQYF.

This clonotype was observed a handful of times. The chain couples TRBV12-3 or TRBV12-4 to TRBJ1-3; D call uncertain. Trimming shortened V by 6 bases and J by 4 bases, and 13 bases separated the two germline ends. There are 14 residues in the CDR3. The CDR3 is CASSQTGGGNTIYF. CDR3 nucleotides: TGTGCCAGCAGCCAAACCGGTGGGGGAAACACCATATATTTT.

This clonotype is judged medium-sized. The gene calls are TRBV12-3 or TRBV12-4 and TRBJ2-7; 7 bases match TRBD1. This CDR3 is built from 13 residues. Unmatched junction bases numbered 2, after V lost 5 bases and J lost 1 base. CDR3 residues: CASSPGQSYEQYF. CDR3 bases: TGTGCCAGCAGTCCGGGACAGTCCTACGAGCAGTACTTC.

This clonotype occurred many times. This CDR3 is CASRPSGRDGEQFF. In nucleotides, the CDR3 is TGTGCCAGCAGGCCTAGCGGCCGGGACGGAGAGCAGTTCTTC. The rearrangement joins TRBV9 to TRBJ2-1; 7 bases agree with TRBD2. Germline V CDR1 and CDR2: SGDLS, YYNGEE. The CDR3 loop spans 14 amino acids. V lost 5 bases to trimming and J lost 10 bases; unmatched junction nucleotides: 12.

A few counts support this clonotype. The chain has TRBV28 and TRBJ2-5; perhaps TRBD2 as D (6 bases). V was cut by 7 bases and J by 2 bases, with 11 bases left in between. The CDR3 runs 13 residues. Germline-derived CDR1 and CDR2 are MDHEN and SYDVKM. The CDR3 DNA is TGTGCCAGCAACCGGGACTTGCAAGAGACCCAGTACTTC. Translating gives CASNRDLQETQYF.

This clonotype showed up many times. The rearrangement uses TRBV29-1 and TRBJ1-1, with 9 bases aligning to TRBD1. With 4 bases clipped from V and 3 bases from J, the junction kept 3 bases outside the gene matches. Germline V gene data show CDR1 as SQVTM and CDR2 as ANQGSEA. The CDR3 extends over 13 amino acids. The CDR3 spells CSVVRDRDTEAFF. CDR3 nucleotide sequence: TGCAGCGTTGTCAGGGACAGGGACACTGAAGCTTTCTTT.

This clonotype was recorded at least ten times. The V gene is TRBV4-1, the J gene TRBJ2-1; TRBD2 matches at 11 bases. Looked up from germline, CDR1 is MGHRA and CDR2 is YSYEKL. The CDR3 consists of 15 residues. The V and J ends lost 6 bases and 6 bases, in that order; junction bases with no gene match: 7. The CDR3: CASRDWGTSGNEQFF. The CDR3 DNA reads TGCGCCAGCAGGGATTGGGGGACTAGCGGCAATGAGCAGTTCTTC.

This clonotype was counted many times. The chain uses TRBV4-3 and TRBJ1-4, with D perhaps TRBD1 (6 bases). The CDR3 is 16 residues long. V was trimmed by 0 bases and J by 8 bases, leaving 16 bases between them. Looked up from germline, CDR1 is LGHNA and CDR2 is YSLEER. CDR3 nucleotide sequence: TGCGCCAGCAGCCAAGATCGGGTCTGGAGGGGGGAAAAACTGTTTTTT. Amino acid sequence: CASSQDRVWRGEKLFF.

This clonotype was seen at least ten times. V and J are TRBV6-2 or TRBV6-3 and TRBJ2-6; D remains unclear. This CDR3 is 15 amino acids long. Germline assignment: CDR1 MNHEY and CDR2 SVGEGT. V lost 1 base and J 0 bases, leaving 4 bases between the germline ends. In nucleotides, the CDR3 is TGTGCCAGCAGTTACTGGAACTCTGGGGCCAACGTCCTGACTTTC. This translates into CASSYWNSGANVLTF.

This clonotype was counted ten times or more. This chain uses TRBV28 with TRBJ1-5; D is ambiguous. The CDR3 contains 13 residues. Germline loops: CDR1 MDHEN, CDR2 SYDVKM. Trimming cost V 2 bases and J 6 bases, with 8 bases left between them. CDR3 nucleotides: TGTGCCAGCAGTTTACTAGGGAGTCAGCCCCAGCATTTT. This translates into CASSLLGSQPQHF.

This clonotype occurred many times. The V call is TRBV7-6, the J call TRBJ1-6, with D hard to call. This CDR3 contains 15 residues. V lost 2 bases and J 2 bases, leaving 7 bases between the germline ends. The V gene's germline CDR1 is SGHVS and CDR2 FNYEAQ. The CDR3 nucleotides are TGTGCCAGCAGCTTACTGCCTACCTATAATTCACCCCTCCACTTT. It translates to CASSLLPTYNSPLHF.

This clonotype was seen at least ten times. The chain joins TRBV4-1 to TRBJ2-2, with 12 positions matching TRBD1. Trimming took 3 bases from V and 3 from J; bases not matched to a gene: 8. The length of the CDR3 is 18 residues. CDR1 and CDR2 from the germline V gene are MGHRA and YSYEKL. The CDR3 reads CASSHPLGQGAYTGELFF. Here the CDR3 DNA reads TGCGCCAGCAGCCACCCCCTGGGACAGGGGGCTTACACCGGGGAGCTGTTTTTT.

At least ten counts were recorded for this clonotype. This chain connects TRBV10-2 to TRBJ2-5; D call uncertain. V was shortened by 0 bases and J by 5 bases, with 13 bases between the two germline ends. CDR3 length: 15 residues. Germline assignment: CDR1 WSHSY and CDR2 SAAADI. CDR3 sequence reads: CASSESIQARETQYF. The CDR3 DNA sequence: TGCGCCAGCAGTGAGTCGATCCAGGCTCGGGAGACCCAGTACTTC.

This clonotype has ten or more counts. The V gene is TRBV9, the J gene TRBJ2-3; 13 bases are a match to TRBD2. Germline-derived CDR1 and CDR2 are SGDLS and YYNGEE. The length of the CDR3 is 16 residues. The trim removed 4 bases at V and 4 bases at J, leaving 6 bases unmatched. The CDR3 nucleotides are TGTGCCAGCAGCTTCGGACTAGCGGGGGTCTCAGATACGCAGTATTTT. Translation: CASSFGLAGVSDTQYF.

There are many counts of this clonotype. The chain employs TRBV4-2 and TRBJ2-3; 8 bases are shared with TRBD1. After removal of 4 bases from V and 2 bases from J, the junction contained 5 bases not matched to a gene. The CDR3 sequence is 15 residues long. Germline V gene lookup returns CDR1 LGHNA and CDR2 YNFKEQ. CDR3 sequence reads: CASSRDRGPTDTQYF. The CDR3 region has the DNA TGTGCCAGCAGCCGCGACAGGGGTCCCACAGATACGCAGTATTTT.

This clonotype was picked up a small number of times. V and J are TRBV5-1 and TRBJ2-2; D gene unclear. Germline V CDR1 and CDR2: SGHRS, YFSETQ. The CDR3 loop spans 12 amino acids. V was shortened by 3 bases and J by 5 bases, with 5 bases between the two germline ends. The CDR3 DNA follows: TGCGCCAGCAGCTCCGGGACCGGGGAGCTGTTTTTT. Its translation is CASSSGTGELFF.